Shown below are 10 T cell receptor beta chains from a single sample sequenced in a study of blood T cell repertoires in COVID-19. Produced via immunoSEQ multiplex PCR; TCRdb's table is partial and in-frame only. Of some 170,000 clones in the sample, 82% were seen once. Material: peripheral blood. The receptors come from a woman in her 70s with acute or convalescent COVID-19.

This clone was seen only once. The chain employs TRBV30 and TRBJ2-1; 8 bases match TRBD2. The V gene's germline CDR1 is GTSNPN and CDR2 SVGIG (reference sequence). CDR3 size: 15 residues. V lost 2 bases, J lost 7 bases, and 10 bases stayed unmatched. CDR3 loop: CAWSLTGGQGNEQFF. Here the CDR3 DNA reads TGTGCCTGGAGTTTAACGGGGGGGCAGGGGAATGAGCAGTTCTTC.

The chain employs TRBV27 and TRBJ1-2; a possible D gene is TRBD1 (6 bases). The CDR3 runs to 15 residues. The ends were cut back, 3 bases at V and 1 base at J, with 12 bases in the middle. Germline V gives CDR1 MNHEY, CDR2 SMNVEV (reference sequence). In DNA form, the CDR3 reads TGTGCCAGCAGTTTTACAGGGTGGGGTAACTATGGCTACACCTTC. Protein: CASSFTGWGNYGYTF.

DNA of the CDR3: TGTGCCAGCAGTCGGGGTGGCACCGGCTCCTACGAGCAGTACTTC. The encoded protein is CASSRGGTGSYEQYF. V usage is TRBV6-5 and J usage is TRBJ2-7; the D gene is possibly TRBD2 (5 bases). In germline, CDR1 is MNHEY, CDR2 SVGAGI. The CDR3 is made up of 15 amino acids. Trimming left V 5 bases short and J 0 bases short, with 14 bases between.

V and J are TRBV6-1 and TRBJ2-2, with D maybe TRBD1 (5 bases). Germline loops: CDR1 MNHNS, CDR2 SASEGT. This CDR3 region has 15 residues. V was trimmed by 2 bases and J by 7 bases, leaving 14 bases between them. CDR3: CASSENQGWSGELFF. The CDR3 DNA reads as TGTGCCAGCAGTGAAAATCAGGGTTGGAGCGGGGAGCTGTTTTTT.

This clone was detected a few times. This chain connects TRBV15 to TRBJ2-7, with a weak D call TRBD1 (5 bases). The V and J ends lost 2 bases and 2 bases respectively, with 22 bases between them. In germline, CDR1 is LNHNV, CDR2 YYDKDF (reference sequence). The CDR3 is made up of 18 amino acids. The CDR3 region is CATSRLEATGFPTYEQYF. The CDR3 DNA is TGTGCCACCAGCAGATTAGAAGCCACAGGCTTCCCTACCTACGAGCAGTACTTC. The whole variable domain, remainder taken from reference TRBV15 and TRBJ2-7, is DAMVIQNPRYQVTQFGKPVTLSCSQTLNHNVMYWYQQKSSQAPKLLFHYYDKDFNNEADTPDNFQSRRPNTSFCFLDIRSPGLGDTAMYLCATSRLEATGFPTYEQYFGPGTRLTVT.

The rearrangement uses TRBV6-5 and TRBJ2-7, with TRBD2 matching 10 bases. Germline CDR1 is MNHEY and CDR2 is SVGAGI. The CDR3 is 15 residues long. Trimming removed 5 bases from V and 3 bases from J; junction bases left unmatched: 7. DNA for the CDR3: TGTGCCAGCAGTCTCTCTAGCGGGAGAAACTACGAGCAGTACTTC. Translating gives CASSLSSGRNYEQYF.

This clone was detected only a few times. The chain recombines TRBV6-2 or TRBV6-3 with TRBJ1-3; 8 nucleotides match TRBD1. The V segment lost 4 bases and the J segment 4 bases; nucleotides outside the gene matches: 6. The germline gives CDR1 MNHEY, CDR2 SVGEGT. The CDR3 length is 15 residues. DNA for the CDR3: TGTGCCAGCAGTTCGGACAGGGCGTCCGGAAACACCATATATTTT. Translated, it gives CASSSDRASGNTIYF.

This clone was recorded once. The chain links TRBV5-1 to TRBJ1-2; TRBD1 aligns across 9 bases. Losses at the gene ends were 3 bases for V and 5 bases for J; bases not matched to a gene: 2. Looked up from germline, CDR1 is SGHRS and CDR2 is YFSETQ. This CDR3 region has 13 residues. CDR3 residues: CASSSGQGYGYTF. Written as DNA, the CDR3 is TGCGCCAGCAGCTCGGGACAGGGATATGGCTACACCTTC. The variable domain in full, completed from reference TRBV5-1 and TRBJ1-2, reads KAGVTQTPRYLIKTRGQQVTLSCSPISGHRSVSWYQQTPGQGLQFLFEYFSETQRNKGNFPGRFSGRQFSNSRSEMNVSTLELGDSALYLCASSSGQGYGYTFGSGTRLTVV.

The chain has TRBV14 and TRBJ2-5; 9 nucleotides match TRBD2. Unmatched junction bases numbered 8, after V lost 4 bases and J lost 5 bases. This CDR3 comprises 15 residues. Germline CDR1 is SGHDN and CDR2 is FVKESK. The CDR3 loop is CASSPTGTSWETQYF. The CDR3 nucleotides are TGTGCCAGCAGCCCAACCGGGACTAGCTGGGAGACCCAGTACTTC.

The V gene is TRBV29-1, the J gene TRBJ2-5; D perhaps matches TRBD2 (5 bases). The CDR3 contains 16 residues. Trimming pared 5 bases from V and 3 bases from J, leaving 22 bases between. Germline CDR1 SQVTM, CDR2 ANQGSEA. The CDR3 reads CSVNIGRRSVEETQYF. The CDR3 bases are TGCAGCGTTAATATCGGCAGGAGGAGTGTAGAAGAGACCCAGTACTTC.